Below, 18 T cell receptor beta chains from the same sample are listed, as sequenced in a study of CD8+CD57+ T cells in acquired aplastic anemia. Genomic DNA, the template, was used for profiling of the TCR beta VDJ and CDR3. MiXCR, applied by TCRdb to the reads, yields one record per CDR3 protein. The profile covers a few hundred thousand distinct CDR3 sequences, with approximately 32% appearing a single time and less than 1% taken by the ten largest. Previously, flow cytometry had revealed CD8+CD57+ cell expansion in the patients chosen for sequencing. The sequenced sample was sorted CD4+, CD8+, or CD8+CD57+ T cells (not recorded which) from PBMCs. The receptors stem from a human donor with aplastic anemia.

V is TRBV5-4 and J is TRBJ2-2; 7 nucleotides align to TRBD2. The CDR3 consists of 17 residues. Per the germline V gene, CDR1 is SGHNT and CDR2 is YYREEE (reference sequence). V was clipped by 1 base and J by 1 base; unmatched bases: 7. The DNA for the CDR3 is TGTGCCAGCAGCTTGACCCGACTAGCCGTGAACACCGGGGAGCTGTTTTTT. It codes for CASSLTRLAVNTGELFF.

For this clonotype: This CDR3 is missing its conserved last phenylalanine or tryptophan, likely due to a read error. This CDR3 reads CASSSGQGAWDSPLHL. CDR3 in DNA: TGTGCCAGCAGCTCGGGACAGGGGGCTTGGGATTCACCCCTCCACCTT. The chain uses TRBV11-2 and TRBJ1-6; 12 bases agree with TRBD1. Germline CDR1 and CDR2: SGHAT and FQNNGV. After removal of 4 bases from V and 8 bases from J, the junction contained 6 bases not matched to a gene. CDR3 length: 16 amino acids.

This clonotype showed up just a few times. The chain joins TRBV20-1 to TRBJ2-5; no reliable D call. The germline CDR1 and CDR2 sequences are DFQATT and SNEGSKA (reference sequence). The V end was cut by 5 bases, the J end by 4 bases, with 14 bases between. CDR3 length: 13 residues. In nucleotides, the CDR3 is TGCAGTGCTGGCCCTAAAGGCCCAGAGACCCAGTACTTC. Translation: CSAGPKGPETQYF.

This clonotype was seen a few times. CDR3 nucleotides: TGTGCCAGCAGTGAAATCTTCAAGGGTAGGTTAGGAGAGACCCAGTACTTC. It is translated as CASSEIFKGRLGETQYF. V is TRBV25-1 and J is TRBJ2-5, with no clear D. The CDR3 has 17 amino acids. Deletions cut 2 bases from V and 4 bases from J, with 20 bases between. From germline, CDR1 is MGHDK and CDR2 SYGVNS.

Of note for this clonotype: A read error may explain this, as a much larger clone is one base away. The chain uses TRBV9 and TRBJ1-2; possibly TRBD1 for D (5 bases). CDR1 and CDR2 (germline): SGDLS, YYNGEE. The CDR3 totals 12 residues. CDR3 coding DNA: TGTGCCAGCAGCGGGAGGGACGGCCTCTACGCCTTC. Its translation: CASSGRDGLYAF.

The table lists this clonotype with many counts. This rearrangement joins TRBV6-2 or TRBV6-3 to TRBJ1-2; TRBD1 might be the D (5 bases). The CDR3 totals 14 residues. Trimming took 5 bases from V and 5 from J, leaving 15 bases between them. The germline CDR1 and CDR2 sequences are MNHEY and SVGEGT. CDR3 in DNA: TGTGCCAGCAGTCAATCACAGGTTGGATATGGCTACACCTTC. It codes for CASSQSQVGYGYTF.

On this clonotype itself: Compared with germline, one end of the junction differs, possibly owing to a read error. The J gene is TRBJ2-7, the V gene TRBV6-2 or TRBV6-3, with D perhaps matching TRBD2 (6 bases). The CDR3 covers 14 residues. Per the germline V gene, CDR1 is MNHEY and CDR2 is SVGEGT. In DNA, the CDR3 is TGTGCCAGCAGTTCCCCGGGACTCCCAAACGAGCAGTACTTT. It encodes CASSSPGLPNEQYF.

This clonotype has a handful of counts. The chain couples TRBV11-2 to TRBJ2-7; D is perhaps TRBD1 (5 bases). The CDR3 has 17 amino acids. The V and J ends lost 0 bases and 3 bases respectively, with 18 bases between them. Germline V CDR1 and CDR2: SGHAT, FQNNGV. Here the CDR3 DNA reads TGTGCCAGCAGCTTAGAGGGTGGTTTTGCACAGGTCTACGAGCAGTACTTC. Translation gives CASSLEGGFAQVYEQYF.

Concerning this clonotype: Relative to the germline gene, one junction end is altered; a read error may explain this. The V gene is TRBV20-1, the J gene TRBJ2-7; 9 positions agree with TRBD2. Germline V lookup: CDR1 DFQATT, CDR2 SNEGSKA (reference sequence). CDR3 length: 15 amino acids. The CDR3 nucleotides are TGCAGTGCTAGATTAGTAGCGGGGGACCTCCGGGAGCAGTGCTTC. It specifies CSARLVAGDLREQCF.

The V gene is TRBV19, the J gene TRBJ2-1, with 8 bases lining up with TRBD2. The CDR3 loop spans 15 amino acids. The junction had 13 bases not matched to a gene; V was cut back by 9 bases and J by 6 bases. Per the germline V gene, CDR1 is LNHDA and CDR2 is SQIVND (reference sequence). In DNA, the CDR3 is TGTGCCAGCAGCCTCCGGGAGGGCCGGGGCAATGAGCAGTTCTTC. It codes for CASSLREGRGNEQFF.

This clonotype was seen repeatedly, ten times or more. This chain links TRBV2 with TRBJ2-3; maybe TRBD1 (5 bases). Germline V gives CDR1 SNHLY, CDR2 FYNNEI. The CDR3 runs 13 residues. V was pared by 1 base and J by 5 bases, with 7 bases between. CDR3 bases: TGTGCCAGCAGTGAAGGCCAGGGAGATACGCAGTATTTT. The encoded protein is CASSEGQGDTQYF.

This chain connects TRBV6-1 to TRBJ1-2; D uncertain. In germline, CDR1 is MNHNS, CDR2 SASEGT. V lost 3 bases and J lost 5, with 13 bases in between. This CDR3 contains 14 residues. CDR3 sequence: CASSEGVWLYGYTF. In nucleotides, the CDR3 is TGTGCCAGCAGTGAGGGTGTATGGTTATATGGCTACACCTTC.

This clonotype has just a few counts. The chain uses TRBV6-5 and TRBJ2-5, with 7 bases lining up with TRBD2. Germline CDR1 and CDR2: MNHEY and SVGAGI. This CDR3 has 14 residues. The V segment lost 1 base and the J segment 4 bases; nucleotides outside the gene matches: 3. This CDR3 is CASSYFGGGETQYF. The CDR3 DNA is TGTGCCAGCAGTTACTTTGGGGGGGGAGAGACCCAGTACTTC.

This clonotype was found many times. The chain joins TRBV25-1 to TRBJ1-2; D remains unclear. Germline V lookup: CDR1 MGHDK, CDR2 SYGVNS. V shed 2 bases and J shed 8 bases, with 6 bases lying between them. The CDR3 consists of 11 residues. CDR3 region: CASSEQSGYTF. As DNA, the CDR3 is TGTGCCAGCAGTGAACAGAGCGGCTACACCTTC.

The chain joins TRBV7-2 to TRBJ2-5; D perhaps matches TRBD1 (5 bases). Germline assignment: CDR1 SGHTA and CDR2 FQGNSA. Trimming pared 1 base from V and 6 bases from J, leaving 18 bases between. The CDR3 covers 16 residues. In DNA form, the CDR3 reads TGTGCCAGCAGCTTAGGAGGATCCAGGGTCGGACAGACCCAGTACTTC. Protein: CASSLGGSRVGQTQYF.

The chain joins TRBV4-1 to TRBJ1-1; D call uncertain. This CDR3 has 14 amino acids. The ends were cut back, 6 bases at V and 1 base at J, with 12 bases in the middle. The V gene's germline CDR1 is MGHRA and CDR2 YSYEKL. CDR3 sequence reads: CASRREQKNTEAFF. The CDR3 coding sequence is TGCGCCAGCAGAAGGGAACAAAAGAACACTGAAGCTTTCTTT.

The J gene is TRBJ1-2, the V gene TRBV19; 9 nucleotides align to TRBD1. Germline assignment: CDR1 LNHDA and CDR2 SQIVND (reference sequence). After removal of 5 bases from V and 12 bases from J, the junction contained 4 bases not matched to a gene. The CDR3 is 11 residues long. CDR3 DNA: TGTGCCAGTAGTCGGGACAGGGTGCACACCTTC. Protein: CASSRDRVHTF.

V gene TRBV11-2 combines with J gene TRBJ2-3, with D hard to call. The ends were cut back, 0 bases at V and 3 bases at J, with 10 bases in the middle. The CDR3 runs to 15 residues. Germline V gives CDR1 SGHAT, CDR2 FQNNGV. The CDR3 here is CASSLDHGLTDTQYF. The CDR3 region has the DNA TGTGCCAGCAGCTTAGATCATGGGCTAACAGATACGCAGTATTTT.